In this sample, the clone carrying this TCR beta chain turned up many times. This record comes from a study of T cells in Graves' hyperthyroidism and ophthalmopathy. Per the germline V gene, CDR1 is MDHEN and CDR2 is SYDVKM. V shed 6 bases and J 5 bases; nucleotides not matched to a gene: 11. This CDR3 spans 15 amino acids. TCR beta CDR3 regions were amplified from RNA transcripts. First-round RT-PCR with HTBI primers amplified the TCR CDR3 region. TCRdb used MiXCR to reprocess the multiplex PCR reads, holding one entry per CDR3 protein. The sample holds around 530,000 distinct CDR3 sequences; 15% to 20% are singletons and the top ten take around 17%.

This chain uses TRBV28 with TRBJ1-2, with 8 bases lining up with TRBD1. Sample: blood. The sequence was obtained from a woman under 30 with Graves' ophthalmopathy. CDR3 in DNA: TGTGCCAGCAGCCTCGACAGGGGCCGACGATATGGCTACACCTTC. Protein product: CASSLDRGRRYGYTF.